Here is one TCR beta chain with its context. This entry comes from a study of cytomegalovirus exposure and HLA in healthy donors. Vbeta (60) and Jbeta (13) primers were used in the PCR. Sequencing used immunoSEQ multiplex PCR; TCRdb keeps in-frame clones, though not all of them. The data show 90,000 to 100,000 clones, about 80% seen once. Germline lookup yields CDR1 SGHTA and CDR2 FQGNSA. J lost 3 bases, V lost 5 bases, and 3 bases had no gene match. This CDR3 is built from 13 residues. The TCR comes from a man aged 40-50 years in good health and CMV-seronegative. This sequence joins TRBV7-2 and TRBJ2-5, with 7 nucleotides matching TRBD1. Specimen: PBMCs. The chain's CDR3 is CASSPGTEETQYF. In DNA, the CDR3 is TGTGCCAGCAGCCCGGGGACAGAAGAGACCCAGTACTTC.